This entry is about one T cell receptor (beta chain). The data stem from a study of control samples from healthy donors and cancer patients. Trimming left V 3 bases short and J 4 bases short, with 4 bases between. The CDR3 has 11 residues. Germline lookup yields CDR1 SGHDT and CDR2 YYEEEE. Profiling relied on immunoSEQ multiplex PCR, and the TCRdb table lists in-frame clones only, not all of them. The data show under 200,000 clones, 91% seen once. The sample taken for sequencing was blood. This clonotype originated in a woman in her thirties in good health. The genes are TRBV5-6 and TRBJ1-2; D gene ambiguous. This chain's CDR3 is CASSWGYGYTF. CDR3 bases: TGTGCCAGCAGCTGGGGCTATGGCTACACCTTC.